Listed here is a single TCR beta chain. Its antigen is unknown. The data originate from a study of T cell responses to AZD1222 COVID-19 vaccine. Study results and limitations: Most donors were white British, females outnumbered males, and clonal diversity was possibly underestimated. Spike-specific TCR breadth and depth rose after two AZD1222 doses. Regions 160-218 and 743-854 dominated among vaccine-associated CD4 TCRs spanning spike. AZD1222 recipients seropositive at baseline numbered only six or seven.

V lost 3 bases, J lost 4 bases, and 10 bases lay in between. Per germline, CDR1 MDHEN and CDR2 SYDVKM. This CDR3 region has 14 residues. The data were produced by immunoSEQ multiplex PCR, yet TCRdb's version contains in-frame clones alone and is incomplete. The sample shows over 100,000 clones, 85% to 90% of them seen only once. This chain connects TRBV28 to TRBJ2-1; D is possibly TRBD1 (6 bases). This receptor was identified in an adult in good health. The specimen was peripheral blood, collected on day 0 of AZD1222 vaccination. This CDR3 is CASSLTGIYNEQFF. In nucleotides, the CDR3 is TGTGCCAGCAGTTTGACAGGCATTTACAATGAGCAGTTCTTC.